This T cell receptor beta chain was observed in a study of T cells in Graves' hyperthyroidism and ophthalmopathy. Exclusion of a patient resulted from uncontrolled infection, other autoimmune disease, pregnancy or lactation. CDR3 length: 13 amino acids. The germline CDR1 and CDR2 sequences are SGDLS and YYNGEE. The germline V and J ends were trimmed by 7 bases and 4 bases, with 15 bases remaining between them. This clonotype has more than one count but fewer than ten. RNA transcripts yielded amplified TCR beta CDR3 regions. HTBI primers were used for first-round RT-PCR of the TCR CDR3. MiXCR was run by TCRdb on the multiplex PCR reads, yielding one entry per CDR3 protein. The sample lists 500,000 to 650,000 distinct CDR3 sequences, 12% to 15% occurring once.

The sequenced material came from blood. The clonotype comes from a woman between 40 and 50 years old with Graves' hyperthyroidism. The chain uses TRBV9 and TRBJ2-7, with D maybe TRBD1 (6 bases). The CDR3 coding sequence is TGTGCCAGCTCCTCGGGACACGGGTACGAGCAGTACTTC. Protein: CASSSGHGYEQYF.